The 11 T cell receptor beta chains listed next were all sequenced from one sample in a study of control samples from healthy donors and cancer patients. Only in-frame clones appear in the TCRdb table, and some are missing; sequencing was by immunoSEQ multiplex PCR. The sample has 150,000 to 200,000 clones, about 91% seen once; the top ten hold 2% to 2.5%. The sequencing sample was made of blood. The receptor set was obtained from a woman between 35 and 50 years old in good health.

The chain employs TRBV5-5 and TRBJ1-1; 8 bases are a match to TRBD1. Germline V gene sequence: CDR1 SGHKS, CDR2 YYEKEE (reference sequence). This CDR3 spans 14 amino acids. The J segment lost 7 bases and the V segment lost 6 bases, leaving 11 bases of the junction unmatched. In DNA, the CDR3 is TGTGCCAGCATCGCCGGGACAGGATTGCGTGAAGCTTTCTTT. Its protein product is CASIAGTGLREAFF.

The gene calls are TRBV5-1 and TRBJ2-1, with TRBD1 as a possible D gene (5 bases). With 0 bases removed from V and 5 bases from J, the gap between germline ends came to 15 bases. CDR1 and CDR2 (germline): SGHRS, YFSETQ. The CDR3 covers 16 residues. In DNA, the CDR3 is TGCGCCAGCAGCTTGGAGACAGCCTCAAACAACAATGAGCAGTTCTTC. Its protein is CASSLETASNNNEQFF.

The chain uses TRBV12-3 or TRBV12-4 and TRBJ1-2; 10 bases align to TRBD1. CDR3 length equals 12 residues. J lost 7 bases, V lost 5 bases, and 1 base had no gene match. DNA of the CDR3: TGTGCCAGCAGTCGACAGGGGGCTGGCTACACCTTC. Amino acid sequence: CASSRQGAGYTF.

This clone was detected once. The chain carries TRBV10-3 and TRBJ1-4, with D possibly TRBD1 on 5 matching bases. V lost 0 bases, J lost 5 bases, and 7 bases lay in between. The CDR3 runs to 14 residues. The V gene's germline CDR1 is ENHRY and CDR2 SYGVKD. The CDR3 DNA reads TGTGCCATCAGTGAGTCGCGACAGAATGAAAAACTGTTTTTT. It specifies CAISESRQNEKLFF.

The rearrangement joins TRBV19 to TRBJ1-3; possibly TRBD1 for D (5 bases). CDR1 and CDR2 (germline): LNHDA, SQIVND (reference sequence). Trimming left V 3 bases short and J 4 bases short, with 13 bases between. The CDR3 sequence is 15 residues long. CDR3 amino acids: CASSMSRDGGNTIYF. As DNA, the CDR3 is TGTGCCAGTAGTATGTCCCGGGACGGAGGAAACACCATATATTTT.

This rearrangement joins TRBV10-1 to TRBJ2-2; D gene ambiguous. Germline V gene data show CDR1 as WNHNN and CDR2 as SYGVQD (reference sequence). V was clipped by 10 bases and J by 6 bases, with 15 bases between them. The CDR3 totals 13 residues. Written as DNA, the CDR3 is TGCGCCACCCAGACGGCATCCTCCGGGGAGCTGTTTTTT. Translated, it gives CATQTASSGELFF.

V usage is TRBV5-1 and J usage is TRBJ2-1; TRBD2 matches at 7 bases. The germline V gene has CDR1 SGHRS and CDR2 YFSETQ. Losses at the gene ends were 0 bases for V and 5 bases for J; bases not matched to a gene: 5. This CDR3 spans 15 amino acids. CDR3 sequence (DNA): TGCGCCAGCAGCTTGGGGGGGACTACAGACAATGAGCAGTTCTTC. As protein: CASSLGGTTDNEQFF.

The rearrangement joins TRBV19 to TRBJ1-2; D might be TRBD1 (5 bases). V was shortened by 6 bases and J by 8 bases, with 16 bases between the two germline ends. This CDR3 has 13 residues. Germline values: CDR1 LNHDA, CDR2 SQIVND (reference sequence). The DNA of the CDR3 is TGTGCCAGTAGCACCGGGACGGCGTCGGGCTACACCTTC. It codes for CASSTGTASGYTF.

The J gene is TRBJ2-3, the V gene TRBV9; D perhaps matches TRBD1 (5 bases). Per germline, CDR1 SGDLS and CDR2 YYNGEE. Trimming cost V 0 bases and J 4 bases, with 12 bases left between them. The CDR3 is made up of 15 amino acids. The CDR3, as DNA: TGTGCCAGCAGCGTAGGTAGGGGCTGGTCAGATACGCAGTATTTT. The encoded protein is CASSVGRGWSDTQYF.

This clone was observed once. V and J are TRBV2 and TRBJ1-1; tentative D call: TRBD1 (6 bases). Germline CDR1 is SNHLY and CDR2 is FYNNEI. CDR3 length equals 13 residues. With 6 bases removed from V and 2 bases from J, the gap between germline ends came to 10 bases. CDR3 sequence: CASSSRGNTEAFF. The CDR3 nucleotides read TGTGCCAGCAGCTCCAGGGGAAACACTGAAGCTTTCTTT.

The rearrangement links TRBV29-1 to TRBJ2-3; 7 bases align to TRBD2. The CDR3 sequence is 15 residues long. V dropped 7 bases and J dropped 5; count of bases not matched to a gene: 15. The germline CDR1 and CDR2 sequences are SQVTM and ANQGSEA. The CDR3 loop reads CSAPAQRGIVDTQYF. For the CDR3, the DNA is TGCAGCGCTCCCGCCCAGCGGGGAATCGTAGATACGCAGTATTTT.